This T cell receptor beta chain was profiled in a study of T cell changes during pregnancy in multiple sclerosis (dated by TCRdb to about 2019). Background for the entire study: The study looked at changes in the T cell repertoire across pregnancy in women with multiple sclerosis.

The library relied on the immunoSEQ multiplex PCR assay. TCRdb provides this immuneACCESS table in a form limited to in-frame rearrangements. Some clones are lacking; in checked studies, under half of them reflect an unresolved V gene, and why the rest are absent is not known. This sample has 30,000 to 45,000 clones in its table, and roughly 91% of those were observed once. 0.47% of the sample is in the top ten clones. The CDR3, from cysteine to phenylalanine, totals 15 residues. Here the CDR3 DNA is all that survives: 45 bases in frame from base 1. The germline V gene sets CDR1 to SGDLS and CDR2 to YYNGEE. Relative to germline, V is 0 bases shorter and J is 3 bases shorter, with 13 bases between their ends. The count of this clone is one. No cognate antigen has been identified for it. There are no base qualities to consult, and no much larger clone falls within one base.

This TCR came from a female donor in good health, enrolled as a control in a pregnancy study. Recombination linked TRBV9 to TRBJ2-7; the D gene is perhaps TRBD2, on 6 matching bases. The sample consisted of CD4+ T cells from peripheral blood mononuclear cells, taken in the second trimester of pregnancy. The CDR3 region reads CASSVAPGDGYEQYF. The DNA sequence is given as TGTGCCAGCAGCGTAGCCCCGGGGGACGGCTACGAGCAGTACTTC.